Listed below are T cell receptor beta chains from one sample, sequenced in a study of shared clonotypes between healthy human individuals. Profiling relied on immunoSEQ multiplex PCR, and the TCRdb table lists in-frame clones only, not all of them. The sample records around 1.9 million clones, over 85% being singletons. Sequencing was carried out using naive CD8+ T cells from PBMCs. Every receptor here comes from a man in his late teens or twenties in good health. Some clones in this sample may be carry-over from other donors' samples. Both conserved end residues are part of each CDR3. D genes are given only for firm matches. The size entry is marked missing in some rows and otherwise reads once, few, many or a size class.

j_call clone_size v_call d_call cdr3_aa cdr3_nt
TRBJ2-1 few TRBV29-1 - CSVELGYNEQFF TGCAGCGTTGAGTTGGGTTACAATGAGCAGTTCTTC
TRBJ2-7 - TRBV7-8 TRBD2 CASSSTSGYEQYF TGTGCCAGCAGCTCTACTAGCGGGTACGAGCAGTACTTC
TRBJ2-7 - TRBV13 - CASSFTRNEQYF TGTGCCAGCAGCTTCACGCGGAACGAGCAGTACTTC
TRBJ2-2 - TRBV10-3 TRBD2 CAISAGRDTGELFF TGTGCCATCAGTGCCGGGAGGGACACCGGGGAGCTGTTTTTT
TRBJ2-7 - TRBV6-5 - CASSYSGISSEQYF TGTGCCAGCAGTTACTCGGGAATTAGTAGCGAGCAGTACTTC
TRBJ2-2 - TRBV7-2 TRBD1 CASSPRTGENTGELFF TGTGCCAGCAGCCCCCGGACAGGAGAGAACACCGGGGAGCTGTTTTTT
TRBJ2-3 - TRBV15 TRBD2 CATSSYPGLAADTQYF TGTGCCACCAGCAGCTATCCGGGACTAGCTGCTGATACGCAGTATTTT
TRBJ1-2 - TRBV4-1 - CASSQDWKGGPYGYTF TGCGCCAGCAGCCAAGATTGGAAGGGCGGCCCCTATGGCTACACCTTC
TRBJ2-1 - TRBV7-9 TRBD2 CASSANPRELDGEQFF TGTGCCAGCAGCGCCAACCCGCGGGAGCTGGATGGTGAGCAGTTCTTC
TRBJ2-2 - TRBV4-3 TRBD1 CASSRGGVGGELFF TGCGCCAGCAGCCGAGGGGGCGTTGGCGGGGAGCTGTTTTTT
TRBJ1-5 - TRBV29-1 - CSVVQDSNQPQHF TGCAGCGTTGTACAGGATAGCAATCAGCCCCAGCATTTT
TRBJ2-5 - TRBV13 TRBD1 CASSWARGQGPGYGTQYF TGTGCCAGCAGCTGGGCCCGGGGACAGGGGCCGGGGTACGGGACCCAGTACTTC
TRBJ1-4 - TRBV7-8 - CASSLGFSQSGEKLFF TGTGCCAGCAGCTTAGGTTTTTCACAGTCGGGGGAAAAACTGTTTTTT
TRBJ1-3 - TRBV2 TRBD1 CATKTGGVFGNTIYF TGTGCCACCAAGACAGGGGGAGTGTTTGGAAACACCATATATTTT
TRBJ1-1 - TRBV7-3 - CASSLGHMNTEAFF TGTGCCAGCAGCCTGGGACACATGAACACTGAAGCTTTCTTT
TRBJ1-1 - TRBV19 - CASSSGAMNTEAFF TGTGCCAGTTCCTCCGGGGCTATGAACACTGAAGCTTTCTTT
TRBJ2-7 - TRBV7-7 - CASSTLDSYEQYF TGTGCCAGCAGCACCCTAGACAGCTACGAGCAGTACTTC
TRBJ2-2 - TRBV13 - CASSFERGNTGELFF TGTGCCAGCAGCTTTGAAAGGGGCAACACCGGGGAGCTGTTTTTT
TRBJ2-7 - TRBV7-8 - CASIGTGYYEQYF TGTGCCAGCATCGGTACCGGTTACTACGAGCAGTACTTC
TRBJ2-3 - TRBV6-6 - CASSYSIPTDTQYF TGTGCCAGCAGTTACAGCATCCCCACAGATACGCAGTATTTT
TRBJ2-3 once TRBV5-5 - CASTGPGTPSLEDTQYF TGTGCCAGCACCGGCCCCGGGACTCCCTCTTTAGAAGATACGCAGTATTTT
TRBJ2-1 - TRBV27 - CASSLFPGSHEQFF TGTGCCAGCAGTTTATTTCCCGGGAGCCATGAGCAGTTCTTC
TRBJ1-1 once TRBV6-5 - CASSYSWPLGPEAFF TGTGCCAGCAGTTACTCATGGCCCTTAGGCCCTGAAGCTTTCTTT
TRBJ2-1 once TRBV10-3 - CAISDPGVGNEQFF TGTGCCATCAGTGACCCGGGAGTTGGGAATGAGCAGTTCTTC
TRBJ2-3 - TRBV7-2 TRBD2 CASSLKKLAGYVDTQYF TGTGCCAGCAGCTTGAAAAAACTAGCGGGATACGTAGATACGCAGTATTTT
TRBJ2-5 - TRBV28 - CASSLQVQETQYF TGTGCCAGCAGCCTACAGGTCCAAGAGACCCAGTACTTC
TRBJ2-5 - TRBV6-5 - CASSYARSGGGETQYF TGTGCCAGCAGTTACGCCAGGTCAGGAGGGGGGGAGACCCAGTACTTC
TRBJ2-7 - TRBV6-5 - CASSYSWTGYEQYF TGTGCCAGCAGTTACTCCTGGACGGGCTACGAGCAGTACTTC
TRBJ2-2 - TRBV7-9 TRBD2 CASSQTGGEPTGELFF TGTGCCAGCAGCCAAACGGGGGGGGAGCCCACCGGGGAGCTGTTTTTT
TRBJ1-6 - TRBV7-9 - CASSEKDRTYSPLHF TGTGCCAGCAGCGAGAAAGACAGAACATATTCACCCCTCCACTTT
TRBJ1-1 few TRBV19 TRBD1 CASRRTGVNTEAFF TGTGCCAGTAGGAGGACAGGGGTGAACACTGAAGCTTTCTTT